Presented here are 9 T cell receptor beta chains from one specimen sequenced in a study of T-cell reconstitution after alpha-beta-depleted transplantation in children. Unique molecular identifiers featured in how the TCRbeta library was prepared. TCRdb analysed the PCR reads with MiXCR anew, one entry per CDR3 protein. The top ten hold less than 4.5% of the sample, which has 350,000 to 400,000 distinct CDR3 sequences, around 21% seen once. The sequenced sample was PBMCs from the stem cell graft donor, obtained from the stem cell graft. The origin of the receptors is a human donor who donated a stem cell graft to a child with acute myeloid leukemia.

The CDR3 is CASSYSRVSYEQYF. DNA of the CDR3: TGTGCCAGCAGTTACTCAAGGGTTTCCTACGAGCAGTACTTC. The chain recombines TRBV6-5 with TRBJ2-7; no reliable D call. The ends were cut back, 0 bases at V and 1 base at J, with 7 bases in the middle. The CDR3 has 14 residues. The germline V gene encodes CDR1 MNHEY and CDR2 SVGAGI.

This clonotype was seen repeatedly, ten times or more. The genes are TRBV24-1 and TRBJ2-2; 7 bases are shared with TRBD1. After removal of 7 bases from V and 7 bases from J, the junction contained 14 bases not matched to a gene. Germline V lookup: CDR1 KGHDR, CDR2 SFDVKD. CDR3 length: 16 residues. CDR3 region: CATRSRDREVGGELFF. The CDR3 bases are TGTGCCACCAGGAGTCGAGACAGGGAAGTCGGCGGGGAGCTGTTTTTT.

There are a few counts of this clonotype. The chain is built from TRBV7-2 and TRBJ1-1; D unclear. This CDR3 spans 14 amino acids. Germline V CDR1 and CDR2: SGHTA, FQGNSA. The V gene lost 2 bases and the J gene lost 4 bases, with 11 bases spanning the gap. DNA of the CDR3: TGTGCCAGCAGCTTAATGTCCTCCACCACTGAAGCTTTCTTT. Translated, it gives CASSLMSSTTEAFF.

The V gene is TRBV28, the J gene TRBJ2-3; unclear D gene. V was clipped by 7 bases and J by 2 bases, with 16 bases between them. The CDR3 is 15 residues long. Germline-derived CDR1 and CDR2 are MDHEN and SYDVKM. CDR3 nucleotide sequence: TGTGCCAGCACTATTTACGCCGGGTACACAGATACGCAGTATTTT. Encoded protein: CASTIYAGYTDTQYF.

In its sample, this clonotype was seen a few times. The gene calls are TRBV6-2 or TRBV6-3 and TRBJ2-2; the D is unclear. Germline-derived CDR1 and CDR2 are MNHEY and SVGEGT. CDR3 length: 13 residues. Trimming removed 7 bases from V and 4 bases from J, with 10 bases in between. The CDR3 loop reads CASTNSFTGELFF. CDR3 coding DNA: TGTGCCAGCACTAACAGCTTCACCGGGGAGCTGTTTTTT.

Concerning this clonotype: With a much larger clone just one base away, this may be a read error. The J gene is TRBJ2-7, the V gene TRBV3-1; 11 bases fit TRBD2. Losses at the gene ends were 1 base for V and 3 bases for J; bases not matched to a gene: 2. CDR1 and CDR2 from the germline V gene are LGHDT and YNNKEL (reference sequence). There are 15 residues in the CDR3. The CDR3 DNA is TGTGCCAGCAGCCAAGGACTAGCGGGAATCTACGAGCAGTACTTC. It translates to CASSQGLAGIYEQYF.

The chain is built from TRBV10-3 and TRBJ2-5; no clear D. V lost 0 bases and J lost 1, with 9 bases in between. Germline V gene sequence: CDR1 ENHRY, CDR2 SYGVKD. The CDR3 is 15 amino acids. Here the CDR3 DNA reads TGTGCCATCAGTGAGTCGTGGCAGGCCCAAGAGACCCAGTACTTC. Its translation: CAISESWQAQETQYF.

The CDR3 DNA is TGCAGCGTTGAAGATGGTACCGGGGAGCTGTTTTTT. Residues: CSVEDGTGELFF. This sequence joins TRBV29-1 and TRBJ2-2; D not certain. The CDR3 runs to 12 residues. Germline assignment: CDR1 SQVTM and CDR2 ANQGSEA. V lost 0 bases and J 5 bases, leaving 4 bases between the germline ends.

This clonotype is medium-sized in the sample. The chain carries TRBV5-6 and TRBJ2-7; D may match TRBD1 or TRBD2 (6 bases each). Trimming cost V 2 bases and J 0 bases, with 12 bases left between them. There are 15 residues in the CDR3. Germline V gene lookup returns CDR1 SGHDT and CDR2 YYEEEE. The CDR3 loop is CASSFGGFSSYEQYF. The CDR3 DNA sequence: TGTGCCAGCAGCTTCGGGGGCTTTAGCTCCTACGAGCAGTACTTC.